This T cell receptor (beta chain) is from a study of blood T cell repertoires in COVID-19. This clone was seen a few times. V lost 6 bases and J 6 bases, leaving 18 bases between the germline ends. Germline CDR1 reads MGHDK; CDR2 reads SYGVNS. The CDR3 is 15 amino acids. Profiling relied on immunoSEQ multiplex PCR, and the TCRdb table lists in-frame clones only, not all of them. The sample gives around 60,000 clones, roughly 84% of which show up once; 16% is in the top ten. The chain joins TRBV25-1 to TRBJ2-4; D is possibly TRBD1 (5 bases). This clonotype was sampled from a man aged 55 to 70 with COVID-19, enrolled during active disease. Sequencing was performed on peripheral blood. This CDR3 reads CASSEGRQGLNIQYF. The CDR3 bases are TGTGCCAGCAGCGAAGGCAGGCAGGGCCTAAACATTCAGTACTTC.